This T cell receptor (beta chain) was obtained from a study of blood T cell repertoires in COVID-19. Using immunoSEQ multiplex PCR, the repertoire was profiled, and TCRdb retains in-frame clones only, with some absent. Among approximately 130,000 clones, 80% to 90% were seen once, and the ten largest hold around 30%. Germline V lookup: CDR1 MNHEY, CDR2 SMNVEV (reference sequence). V shed 3 bases and J shed 3 bases, with 12 bases lying between them. This CDR3 is 14 amino acids long. Material: peripheral blood. The TCR sequence derives from a man between 65 and 80 years old with active or convalescent COVID-19. The chain employs TRBV27 and TRBJ2-7; possible D gene TRBD2, 6 bases. This chain's CDR3 is CASSFNQGGYEQYF. For the CDR3, the DNA is TGTGCCAGCAGTTTTAATCAGGGAGGCTACGAGCAGTACTTC.